The 21 T cell receptor beta chains below come from one sample, sequenced in a study of cytomegalovirus exposure and HLA in healthy donors. The PCR used 60 Vbeta and 13 Jbeta primers. Profiled with immunoSEQ multiplex PCR; TCRdb holds only in-frame clones, not every one. The sample has 45,000 to 65,000 clones; approximately 77% are singletons. Sequenced: PBMCs. These receptors originate from a woman aged 40 to 50 in good health and CMV-seropositive.

The gene calls are TRBV11-2 and TRBJ2-1, with 8 bases aligning to TRBD2. CDR1 is SGHAT, CDR2 FQNNGV, per germline. There are 16 residues in the CDR3. V shed 5 bases, J shed 2 bases, and the junction held 8 bases outside the gene matches. The CDR3 region has the DNA TGTGCCAGCAGCCCGATCGGGGGGGGACCCTACAATGAGCAGTTCTTC. It specifies CASSPIGGGPYNEQFF.

The chain has TRBV7-9 and TRBJ1-3, with a weak D call TRBD1 (6 bases). Between the trimmed V and J ends, which lost 4 bases and 2 bases, there was a span of 9 bases. The CDR3 spans 14 residues. Per the germline V gene, CDR1 is SEHNR and CDR2 is FQNEAQ (reference sequence). The CDR3 DNA is TGTGCCAGCAGCTCTTCAGGGGCTGGAAACACCATATATTTT. Protein sequence: CASSSSGAGNTIYF.

In its sample, this clone was seen once. The rearrangement links TRBV29-1 to TRBJ2-5; TRBD1 might be the D (6 bases). The CDR3 is 15 amino acids. The ends were cut back, 0 bases at V and 7 bases at J, with 18 bases in the middle. CDR1 is SQVTM and CDR2 is ANQGSEA in the germline V gene. CDR3 nucleotide sequence: TGCAGCGTTGAAGACCGTCGACAGGTATCCGGGACCCAGTACTTC. As protein: CSVEDRRQVSGTQYF.

V gene TRBV2 combines with J gene TRBJ2-1; 9 nucleotides line up with TRBD1. The CDR3 is made up of 14 amino acids. The trim removed 6 bases at V and 10 bases at J, leaving 10 bases unmatched. Germline CDR1 reads SNHLY; CDR2 reads FYNNEI. CDR3 residues: CASRFGTGIHEQFF. The CDR3 DNA sequence: TGTGCCAGCAGGTTTGGGACAGGGATTCACGAGCAGTTCTTC.

This sequence joins TRBV18 and TRBJ2-2; 12 bases map to TRBD2. Trimming removed 3 bases from V and 1 base from J; junction bases left unmatched: 6. CDR3 size: 18 residues. CDR1 and CDR2 (germline): KGHSH, LQKENI. Here the CDR3 DNA reads TGTGCCAGCTCACCTGTACTAGCGGGGGGCCAGAACACCGGGGAGCTGTTTTTT. Amino acid sequence: CASSPVLAGGQNTGELFF.

This clone was recorded a few times. The chain employs TRBV5-4 and TRBJ1-2, with D perhaps matching TRBD1 (6 bases). CDR1 is SGHNT, CDR2 YYREEE, per germline (reference sequence). The CDR3 is 13 amino acids. V was trimmed by 1 base and J by 4 bases, leaving 8 bases between them. The CDR3 DNA sequence: TGTGCCAGCAGCTTGACAGGGCCCTATGGCTACACCTTC. It specifies CASSLTGPYGYTF.

This chain links TRBV9 with TRBJ2-7; TRBD2 is a possible D gene (6 bases). The length of the CDR3 is 14 residues. Germline V gives CDR1 SGDLS, CDR2 YYNGEE. Trimming removed 3 bases from V and 6 bases from J, with 16 bases in between. As DNA, the CDR3 is TGTGCCAGCAGCGCCTCTTGGGGGGAGCGCGAGCAGTACTTC. Protein: CASSASWGEREQYF.

The chain uses TRBV29-1 and TRBJ1-2; possible D gene TRBD1, 5 bases. The germline gives CDR1 SQVTM, CDR2 ANQGSEA. V lost 2 bases and J 0 bases, leaving 16 bases between the germline ends. The CDR3 runs 16 residues. Written as DNA, the CDR3 is TGCAGCGTTGAATGGACAACCGGGGGGTCTAACTATGGCTACACCTTC. Translating gives CSVEWTTGGSNYGYTF. The full variable domain, completed using reference TRBV29-1 and TRBJ1-2, is SAVISQKPSRDICQRGTSLTIQCQVDSQVTMMFWYRQQPGQSLTLIATANQGSEATYESGFVIDKFPISRPNLTFSTLTVSNMSPEDSSIYLCSVEWTTGGSNYGYTFGSGTRLTVV.

J is TRBJ1-3 and V is TRBV27, with D possibly matching TRBD1 (6 bases). Per germline, CDR1 MNHEY and CDR2 SMNVEV (reference sequence). This CDR3 region has 15 residues. Trimming stripped 6 bases from V and 1 base from J, with 13 bases between. CDR3 region: CASRSQGTSGNTIYF. CDR3 in DNA: TGTGCCAGCAGGTCACAGGGTACTTCTGGAAACACCATATATTTT.

The V call is TRBV7-9, the J call TRBJ2-2; 9 nucleotides match TRBD1. Trimming removed 5 bases from V and 3 bases from J; junction bases left unmatched: 7. Germline V gene sequence: CDR1 SEHNR, CDR2 FQNEAQ (reference sequence). This CDR3 has 16 residues. CDR3 amino acids: CASSQGTGFYTGELFF. In DNA form, the CDR3 reads TGTGCCAGCAGCCAAGGGACAGGGTTTTACACCGGGGAGCTGTTTTTT.

Only one count was recorded for this clone. The sample contains more than one DNA sequence encoding this CDR3. The chain links TRBV7-2 to TRBJ2-5; possibly TRBD1 for D (6 bases). Trimming left V 5 bases short and J 0 bases short, with 16 bases between. Germline V gives CDR1 SGHTA, CDR2 FQGNSA. This CDR3 region has 16 residues. In DNA form, the CDR3 reads TGTGCCAGCAGCCTCATCCGGGACAATTACCAAGAGACCCAGTACTTC. It codes for CASSLIRDNYQETQYF.

The chain has TRBV9 and TRBJ1-3; D is unresolved. V shed 4 bases and J shed 0 bases, with 11 bases lying between them. The CDR3 covers 15 residues. The V gene's germline CDR1 is SGDLS and CDR2 YYNGEE. CDR3 in amino acids: CASSQALSSGNTIYF. CDR3 DNA sequence: TGTGCCAGCAGCCAAGCTTTAAGCTCTGGAAACACCATATATTTT.

The rearrangement joins TRBV10-2 to TRBJ2-7; D perhaps matches TRBD2 (6 bases). The CDR3 has 15 amino acids. Germline V gives CDR1 WSHSY, CDR2 SAAADI. Trimming took 6 bases from V and 5 from J, leaving 20 bases between them. The CDR3 sequence is CASSIATTVADEQYF. The CDR3 region has the DNA TGCGCCAGCAGCATCGCCACCACGGTAGCGGACGAGCAGTACTTC.

J is TRBJ2-7 and V is TRBV4-1, with D possibly being TRBD2 (6 bases). V lost 1 base and J lost 3, with 13 bases in between. The CDR3 spans 15 residues. Germline V gene sequence: CDR1 MGHRA, CDR2 YSYEKL. The CDR3 here is CASSQAFGGNYEQYF. CDR3 nucleotides: TGCGCCAGCAGCCAAGCCTTTGGGGGGAACTACGAGCAGTACTTC.

The CDR3 nucleotides read TGTGCCAGCAGCTCCAACTCTATCGGAGGGCAGTATTTT. Residues: CASSSNSIGGQYF. The chain recombines TRBV7-2 with TRBJ2-3; a possible D gene is TRBD2 (5 bases). The CDR3 has 13 residues. Trimming removed 4 bases at V and 11 bases at J, with 16 bases between. CDR1 and CDR2 from the germline V gene are SGHTA and FQGNSA.

CDR3 loop: CASAVTGGDYEQYF. The CDR3 region has the DNA TGTGCCAGTGCGGTGACAGGTGGGGACTACGAGCAGTACTTC. This rearrangement joins TRBV19 to TRBJ2-5, with D possibly TRBD1 on 6 matching bases. The J call may be incorrect, as the DNA end agrees better with TRBJ2-7. The germline V gene encodes CDR1 LNHDA and CDR2 SQIVND (reference sequence). This CDR3 has 14 amino acids.

This chain connects TRBV27 to TRBJ1-3, with D perhaps TRBD1 (5 bases). Germline V CDR1 and CDR2: MNHEY, SMNVEV (reference sequence). This CDR3 has 13 residues. V was trimmed by 2 bases and J by 3 bases, leaving 5 bases between them. The CDR3 region has the DNA TGTGCCAGCAGTTTACAGGGTGGAAACACCATATATTTT. This sequence encodes CASSLQGGNTIYF.

This chain connects TRBV5-1 to TRBJ1-2; 7 bases match TRBD1. The length of the CDR3 is 14 residues. V gave up 3 bases and J gave up 2 bases; unmatched junction bases: 4. Germline loops: CDR1 SGHRS, CDR2 YFSETQ. The CDR3 sequence: CASSWGTANYGYTF. The DNA of the CDR3 is TGCGCCAGCAGCTGGGGGACAGCAAACTATGGCTACACCTTC.

This chain connects TRBV5-1 to TRBJ1-2, with 8 positions matching TRBD1. The CDR3 has 15 amino acids. Germline V gene data show CDR1 as SGHRS and CDR2 as YFSETQ. V lost 3 bases and J lost 4; bases outside the gene matches: 8. The CDR3 sequence: CASSSSSGQGYGYTF. The CDR3 DNA follows: TGCGCCAGCAGCTCATCCTCCGGACAGGGCTATGGCTACACCTTC.

The gene calls are TRBV6-4 and TRBJ2-6, with 7 nucleotides matching TRBD1. CDR3 length: 14 amino acids. The germline V gene has CDR1 MRHNA and CDR2 SNTAGT. The V and J ends lost 3 bases and 8 bases, in that order; junction bases with no gene match: 4. The CDR3 DNA sequence: TGTGCCAGCAGTGAGTCGACAGGGTCCAACGTCCTGACTTTC. This sequence encodes CASSESTGSNVLTF.

The genes are TRBV30 and TRBJ1-2; D may be TRBD1 (5 bases). The CDR3 is made up of 12 amino acids. V was shortened by 0 bases and J by 3 bases, with 5 bases between the two germline ends. CDR1 and CDR2 from the germline V gene are GTSNPN and SVGIG (reference sequence). In nucleotides, the CDR3 is TGTGCCTGGAGTGTACAGGACTATGGCTACACCTTC. This sequence encodes CAWSVQDYGYTF. The full variable domain, in which reference TRBV30 and TRBJ1-2 provide the parts outside the CDR3, is SQTIHQWPATLVQPVGSPLSLECTVEGTSNPNLYWYRQAAGRGLQLLFYSVGIGQISSEVPQNLSASRPQDRQFILSSKKLLLSDSGFYLCAWSVQDYGYTFGSGTRLTVV.